These T cell receptor beta chains were read from a single sample in a study of blood T cell repertoires in COVID-19. The repertoire was sequenced with immunoSEQ multiplex PCR; TCRdb's copy has only in-frame clones and lacks some. Here the sample spans 200,000 to 250,000 clones, approximately 90% being singletons. The sample consisted of peripheral blood. The receptors shown here come from a man aged 45-65 years with COVID-19, enrolled during active disease. CDR3s include the opening cysteine and the closing phenylalanine or tryptophan.

v_call	j_call	cdr3_length	cdr3_aa
TRBV4-3	TRBJ1-5	13	CASSQERRQPQHF
TRBV27	TRBJ2-3	18	CASSLSFNWGTDTDTQYF
TRBV28	TRBJ1-6	19	CASKEGARFREVYNSPLHF
TRBV7-9	TRBJ2-7	14	CASSPQPGSYEQYF
TRBV7-9	TRBJ2-1	15	CASSIPGLPDNEQFF
TRBV6-5	TRBJ2-3	14	CATTSGTSTDTQYF
TRBV10-2	TRBJ2-5	18	CASSESVGARAIKETQYF
TRBV11-1	TRBJ2-3	15	CASSLMGQGADTQYF
TRBV27	TRBJ2-7	17	CASSLLAPEGAAYEQYF
TRBV18	TRBJ2-7	14	CASSPPSGSFEQYF